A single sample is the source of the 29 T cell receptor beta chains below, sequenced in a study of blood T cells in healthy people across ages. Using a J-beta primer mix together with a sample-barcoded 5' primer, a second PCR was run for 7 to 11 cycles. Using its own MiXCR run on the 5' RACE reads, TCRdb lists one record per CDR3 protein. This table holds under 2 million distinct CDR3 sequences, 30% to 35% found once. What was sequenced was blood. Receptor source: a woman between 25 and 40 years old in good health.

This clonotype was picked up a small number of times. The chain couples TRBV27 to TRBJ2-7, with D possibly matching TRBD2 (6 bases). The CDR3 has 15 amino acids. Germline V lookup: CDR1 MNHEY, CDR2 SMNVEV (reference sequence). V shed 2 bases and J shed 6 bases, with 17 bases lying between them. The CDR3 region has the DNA TGTGCCAGCAGTTTAAGGCCGGCGGGACCCTCCGAGCAGTACTTC. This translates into CASSLRPAGPSEQYF.

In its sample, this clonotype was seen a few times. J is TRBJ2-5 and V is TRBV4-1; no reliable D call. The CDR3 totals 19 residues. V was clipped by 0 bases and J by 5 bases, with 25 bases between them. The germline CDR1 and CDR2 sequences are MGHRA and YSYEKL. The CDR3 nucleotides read TGCGCCAGCAGCCAAGAAAGATGGTTTACGGCGGACCTCGGGGAGACCCAGTACTTC. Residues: CASSQERWFTADLGETQYF.

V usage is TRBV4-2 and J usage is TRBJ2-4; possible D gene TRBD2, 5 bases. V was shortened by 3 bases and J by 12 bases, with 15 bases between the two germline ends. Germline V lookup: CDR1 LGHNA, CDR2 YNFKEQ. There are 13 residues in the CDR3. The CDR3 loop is CASSHAGVDTQYF. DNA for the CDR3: TGTGCCAGCAGCCATGCCGGGGTCGACACTCAGTACTTC.

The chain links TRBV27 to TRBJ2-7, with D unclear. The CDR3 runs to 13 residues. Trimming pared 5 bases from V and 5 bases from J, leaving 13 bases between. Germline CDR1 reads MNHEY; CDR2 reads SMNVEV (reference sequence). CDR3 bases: TGTGCCAGCAGTCCCGGAGAGGTGAACGAGCAGTACTTC. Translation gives CASSPGEVNEQYF.

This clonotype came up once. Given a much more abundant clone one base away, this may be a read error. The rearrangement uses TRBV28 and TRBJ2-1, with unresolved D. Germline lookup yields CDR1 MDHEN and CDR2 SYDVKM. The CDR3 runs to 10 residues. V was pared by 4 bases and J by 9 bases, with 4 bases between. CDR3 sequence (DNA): TGTGCCAGCAGTTGTAGTGAGCAGTTCTTC. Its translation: CASSCSEQFF.

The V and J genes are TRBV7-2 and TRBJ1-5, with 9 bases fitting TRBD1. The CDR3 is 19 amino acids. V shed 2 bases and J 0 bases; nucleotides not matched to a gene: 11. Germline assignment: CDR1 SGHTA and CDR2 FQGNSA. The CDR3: CASSLKGGQGFYSNQPQHF. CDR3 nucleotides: TGTGCCAGCAGCTTAAAAGGGGGACAGGGCTTTTATAGCAATCAGCCCCAGCATTTT.

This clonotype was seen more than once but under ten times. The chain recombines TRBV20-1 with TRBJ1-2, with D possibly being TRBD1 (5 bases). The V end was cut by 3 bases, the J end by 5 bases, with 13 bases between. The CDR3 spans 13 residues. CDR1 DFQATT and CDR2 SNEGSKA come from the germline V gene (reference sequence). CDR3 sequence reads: CSARDTGGYGYTF. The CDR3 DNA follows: TGCAGTGCTAGGGACACGGGGGGTTATGGCTACACCTTC.

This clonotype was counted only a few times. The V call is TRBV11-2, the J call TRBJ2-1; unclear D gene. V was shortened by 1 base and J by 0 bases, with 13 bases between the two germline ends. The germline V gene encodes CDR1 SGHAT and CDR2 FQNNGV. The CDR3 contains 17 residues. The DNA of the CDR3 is TGTGCCAGCAGCTTAGTGGCTAGGACCCACTCCTACAATGAGCAGTTCTTC. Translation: CASSLVARTHSYNEQFF.

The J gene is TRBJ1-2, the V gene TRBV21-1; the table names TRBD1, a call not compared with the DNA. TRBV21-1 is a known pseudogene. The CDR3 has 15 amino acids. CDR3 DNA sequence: TGTGCCAGCGGCTCGACAGGGGGCGCGGTAAATGGCTACACCTTC. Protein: CASGSTGGAVNGYTF.

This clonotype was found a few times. CDR3 DNA sequence: TGTGCCAGCAGTGAATGGGGGGCAGATCAGCCCCAGCATTTT. Translation gives CASSEWGADQPQHF. This rearrangement joins TRBV6-1 to TRBJ1-5; TRBD1 is a possible D gene (6 bases). The CDR3 totals 14 residues. V was trimmed by 2 bases and J by 5 bases, leaving 10 bases between them. Germline assignment: CDR1 MNHNS and CDR2 SASEGT.

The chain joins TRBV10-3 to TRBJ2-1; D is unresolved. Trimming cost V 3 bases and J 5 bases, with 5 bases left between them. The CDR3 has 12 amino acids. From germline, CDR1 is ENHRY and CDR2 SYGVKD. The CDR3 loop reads CAISDGHNEQFF. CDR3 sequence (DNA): TGTGCCATCAGTGATGGTCACAATGAGCAGTTCTTC.

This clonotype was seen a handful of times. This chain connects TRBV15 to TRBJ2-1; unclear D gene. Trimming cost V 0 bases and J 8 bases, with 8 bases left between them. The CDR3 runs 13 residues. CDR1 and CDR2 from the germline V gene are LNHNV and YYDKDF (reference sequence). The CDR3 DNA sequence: TGTGCCACCAGCAGAGATATACGCGATGAGCAGTTCTTC. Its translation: CATSRDIRDEQFF.

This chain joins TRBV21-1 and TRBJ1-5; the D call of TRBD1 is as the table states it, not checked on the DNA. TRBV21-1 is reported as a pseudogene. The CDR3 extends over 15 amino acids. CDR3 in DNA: TGTGCCAGCAGCGACCAACAGGGGGCCCGTTTCCGTGAGCATTTT. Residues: CASSDQQGARFREHF.

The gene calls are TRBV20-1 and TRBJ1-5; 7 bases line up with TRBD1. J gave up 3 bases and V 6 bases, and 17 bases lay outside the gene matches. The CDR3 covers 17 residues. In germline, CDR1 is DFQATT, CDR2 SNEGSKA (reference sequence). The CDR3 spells CSAPQGGVKSDNQPQHF. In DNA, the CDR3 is TGCAGTGCCCCTCAGGGGGGGGTAAAGTCGGACAATCAGCCCCAGCATTTT.

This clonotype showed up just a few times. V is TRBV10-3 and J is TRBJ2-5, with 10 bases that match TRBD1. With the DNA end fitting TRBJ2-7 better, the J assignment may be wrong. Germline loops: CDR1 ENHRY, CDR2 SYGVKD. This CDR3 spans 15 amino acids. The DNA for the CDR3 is TGTGCCATCACCACCGGAGGGACAGGGGCTGGCGAGCAGTACTTC. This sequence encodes CAITTGGTGAGEQYF.

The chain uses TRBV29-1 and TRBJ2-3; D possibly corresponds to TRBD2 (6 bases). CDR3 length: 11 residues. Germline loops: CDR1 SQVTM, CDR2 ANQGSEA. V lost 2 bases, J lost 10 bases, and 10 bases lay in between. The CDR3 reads CSVEWGGAQYF. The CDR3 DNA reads TGCAGCGTTGAATGGGGCGGGGCGCAGTATTTT.

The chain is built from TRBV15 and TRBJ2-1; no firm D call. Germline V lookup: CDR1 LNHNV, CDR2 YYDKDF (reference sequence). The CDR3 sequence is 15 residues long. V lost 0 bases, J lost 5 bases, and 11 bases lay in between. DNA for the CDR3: TGTGCCACCAGCAGAGACCGGGCTTGGGACAATGAGCAGTTCTTC. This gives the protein CATSRDRAWDNEQFF.

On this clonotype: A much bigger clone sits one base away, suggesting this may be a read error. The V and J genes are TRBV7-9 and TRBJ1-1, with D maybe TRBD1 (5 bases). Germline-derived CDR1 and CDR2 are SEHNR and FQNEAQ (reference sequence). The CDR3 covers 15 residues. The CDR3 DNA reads TGTGCCAGCAGCTTAGGGAGGGGTGGTGACACTGGAGCTTTCTTT. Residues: CASSLGRGGDTGAFF. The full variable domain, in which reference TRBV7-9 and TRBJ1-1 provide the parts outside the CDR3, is DTGVSQNPRHKITKRGQNVTFRCDPISEHNRLYWYRQTLGQGPEFLTYFQNEAQLEKSRLLSDRFSAERPKGSFSTLEIQRTEQGDSAMYLCASSLGRGGDTGAFFGQGTRLTVV.

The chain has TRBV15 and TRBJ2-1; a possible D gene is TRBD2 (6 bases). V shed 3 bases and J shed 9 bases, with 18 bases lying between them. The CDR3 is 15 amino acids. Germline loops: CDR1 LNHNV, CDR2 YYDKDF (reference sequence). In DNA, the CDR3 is TGTGCCACCAGCAGCCAGGAGGGGTGGTCCGGTGAGCAGTTCTTC. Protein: CATSSQEGWSGEQFF.

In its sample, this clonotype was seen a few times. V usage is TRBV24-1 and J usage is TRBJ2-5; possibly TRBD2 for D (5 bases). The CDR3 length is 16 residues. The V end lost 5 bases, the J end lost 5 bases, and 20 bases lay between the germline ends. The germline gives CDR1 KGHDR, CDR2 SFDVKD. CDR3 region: CATSVTGSGTVETQYF. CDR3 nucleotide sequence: TGTGCCACCAGTGTTACGGGGTCGGGCACGGTTGAGACCCAGTACTTC.

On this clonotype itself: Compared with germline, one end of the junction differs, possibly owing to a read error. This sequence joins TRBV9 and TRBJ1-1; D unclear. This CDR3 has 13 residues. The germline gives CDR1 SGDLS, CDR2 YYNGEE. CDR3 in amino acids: CGSSVVSNTEAFF. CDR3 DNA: TGTGGCAGCAGCGTAGTAAGCAACACTGAAGCTTTCTTT.

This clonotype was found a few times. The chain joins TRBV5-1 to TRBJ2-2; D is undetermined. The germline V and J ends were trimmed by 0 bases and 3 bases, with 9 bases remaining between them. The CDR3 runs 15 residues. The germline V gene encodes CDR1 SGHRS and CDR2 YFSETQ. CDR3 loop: CASSLGGTDTGELFF. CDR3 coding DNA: TGCGCCAGCAGCTTGGGGGGAACGGACACCGGGGAGCTGTTTTTT.

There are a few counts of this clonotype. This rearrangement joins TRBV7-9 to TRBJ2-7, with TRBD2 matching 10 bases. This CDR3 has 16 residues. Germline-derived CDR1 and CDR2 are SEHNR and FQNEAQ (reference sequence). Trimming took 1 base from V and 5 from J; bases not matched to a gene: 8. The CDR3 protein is CASSLGLLAGANEQYF. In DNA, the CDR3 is TGTGCCAGCAGCTTAGGTCTTCTAGCGGGAGCAAACGAGCAGTACTTC.

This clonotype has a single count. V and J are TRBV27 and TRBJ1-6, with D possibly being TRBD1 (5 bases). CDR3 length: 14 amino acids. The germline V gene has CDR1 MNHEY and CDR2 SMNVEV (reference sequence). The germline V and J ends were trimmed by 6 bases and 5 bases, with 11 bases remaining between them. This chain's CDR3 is CASRYRNDNSPLHF. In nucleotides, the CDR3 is TGTGCCAGCAGATACAGGAACGATAATTCACCCCTCCACTTT.

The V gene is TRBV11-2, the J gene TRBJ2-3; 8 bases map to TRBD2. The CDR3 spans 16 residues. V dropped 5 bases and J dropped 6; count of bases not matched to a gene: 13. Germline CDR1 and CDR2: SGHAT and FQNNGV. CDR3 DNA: TGTGCCAGCAGCCCAGCCCCAGCGGGGGCCAGGGATACGCAGTATTTT. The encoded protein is CASSPAPAGARDTQYF.

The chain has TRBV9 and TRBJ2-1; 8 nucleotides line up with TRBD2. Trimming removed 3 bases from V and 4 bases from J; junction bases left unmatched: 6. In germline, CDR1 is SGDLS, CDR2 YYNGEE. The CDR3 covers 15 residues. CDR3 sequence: CASSGGAGGYNEQFF. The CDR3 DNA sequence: TGTGCCAGCAGCGGAGGGGCGGGGGGATACAATGAGCAGTTCTTC.

CDR3 loop: CASWEGRFYEQYF. The CDR3 DNA reads TGTGCCTCCTGGGAGGGAAGGTTCTACGAGCAGTACTTC. V is TRBV28 and J is TRBJ2-7; 7 bases align to TRBD2. The CDR3 spans 13 residues. With V trimmed by 11 bases and J by 3 bases, 10 bases remained unmatched. Germline V CDR1 and CDR2: MDHEN, SYDVKM.

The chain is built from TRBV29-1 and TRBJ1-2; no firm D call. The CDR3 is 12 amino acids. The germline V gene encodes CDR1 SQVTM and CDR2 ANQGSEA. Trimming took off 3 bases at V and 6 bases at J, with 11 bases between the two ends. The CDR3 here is CSVELDNHGYTF. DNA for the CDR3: TGCAGCGTTGAGCTAGACAACCATGGCTACACCTTC.

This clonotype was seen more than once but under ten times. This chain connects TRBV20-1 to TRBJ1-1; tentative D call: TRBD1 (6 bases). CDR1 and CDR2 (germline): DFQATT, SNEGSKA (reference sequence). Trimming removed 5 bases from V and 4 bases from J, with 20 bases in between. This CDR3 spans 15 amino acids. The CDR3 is CSAPNSGAKSTEAFF. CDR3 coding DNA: TGCAGTGCTCCAAACTCAGGGGCCAAGAGCACTGAAGCTTTCTTT.